The source of this T cell receptor beta chain is a study of OX40 agonist ivuxolimab in advanced cancers. Overall study: The patients received ivuxolimab by intravenous route every 2 weeks at 0.01 to 10 mg/kg. One patient with hepatocellular carcinoma and two with cutaneous melanoma, three in all, had partial responses.

Only a few counts were recorded for this clone. Antigen specificity is unknown. Germline CDR1 MDHEN, CDR2 SYDVKM. CDR3 size: 17 residues. V lost 6 bases to trimming and J lost 0 bases; unmatched junction nucleotides: 8. The data were produced by immunoSEQ multiplex PCR, yet TCRdb's version contains in-frame clones alone and is incomplete. This table has more than 50,000 clones, about four fifths appearing once. Overall study results and limits: Partial responders receiving 0.1-3.0 mg/kg showed among the lowest clonal expansion. There were, on average, more expanded clones in CD8+ T cells than in CD4+.

The specimen was CD4+ or CD8+ T cells sorted from blood, collected in a trial of the OX40 agonist ivuxolimab. The TCR originated in an adult with an advanced solid tumor such as melanoma, head and neck, liver or kidney cancer. The chain joins TRBV28 to TRBJ2-6, with 7 bases lining up with TRBD2. The CDR3 DNA reads as TGTGCCAGCAGAGAGACGGGACTACCCTCTGGGGCCAACGTCCTGACTTTC. Amino acid sequence: CASRETGLPSGANVLTF.